This T cell receptor beta chain was documented in a study of Tregs in tolerant kidney transplant recipients. Study-level findings and limits: For some patients, primers changed over time, blocking nucleotide-level comparison.

Repertoires were generated with immunoSEQ multiplex PCR, while TCRdb's copy carries only in-frame clones and drops some. The sample lists approximately 90,000 clones, 93% occurring once. Related graft donors supplied nonmyeloablative bone marrow transplants, and mixed chimerism was transient. With respect to this clone: What it recognizes is unknown.

The V gene's germline CDR1 is KGHSH and CDR2 LQKENI. The CDR3 spans 18 residues. Trimming took off 3 bases at V and 2 bases at J, with 23 bases between the two ends. This TCR was sampled from a human patient who received a combined kidney and bone marrow transplant. A share of the T cells may be of graft donor origin. The source material was CD4+ T cells from blood (PBMCs), sampled 12 months after the transplant. The rearrangement uses TRBV18 and TRBJ2-7; D is ambiguous. In DNA form, the CDR3 reads TGTGCCAGCTCACCGAAGCTAACCACCGCTGCTCCCGCCTACGAGCAGTACTTC. Amino acid sequence: CASSPKLTTAAPAYEQYF.